The entry below gives a single TCR beta chain sequence along with its context. Its target is unknown. The data were taken from a study of post-analysis software for immune sequencing data. About the study: The disease courses covered relapsing-remitting, secondary progressive and progressive-relapsing multiple sclerosis.

Prepared libraries of TCR beta cDNA carried unique molecular identifiers. Input populations of roughly 0.85 to 11 million T cells gave rise to approximately 500,000 cDNA molecules. MiXCR, applied by TCRdb to the PCR reads, yields one record per CDR3 protein. The repertoire has 820,000 or so distinct CDR3 sequences, approximately 50% of them found once; the top ten carry 4.6%. Germline values: CDR1 MNHNS, CDR2 SASEGT. Trimming removed 6 bases at V and 3 bases at J, with 15 bases between. This CDR3 contains 14 residues. Study-level findings and limits: TRBV5-6, TRBV5-1 and TRBV20-1 belonged to a set of roughly five TRBV segments that were more frequent in patients than controls. Strong co-clustering by F measure was seen for same-batch samples. Normalized Chao1 diversity was significantly lower in multiple sclerosis patients than in controls.

The sequence derives from a girl aged 5 to 17 with multiple sclerosis. This sequence joins TRBV6-1 and TRBJ2-7; D unresolved. Sequenced sample: blood. The CDR3 loop reads CASREQAGSYEQYF. The CDR3 DNA follows: TGTGCCAGCAGGGAACAAGCAGGAAGCTACGAGCAGTACTTC.